These 14 T cell receptor beta chains were sequenced from one sample in a study of T cell responses to AZD1222 COVID-19 vaccine. TCRdb's table, derived via immunoSEQ multiplex PCR, lists solely in-frame clones and lacks some. The sample consists of about 130,000 clones, roughly 89% of them appearing once. The sequenced sample was peripheral blood, obtained 28 days after the second AZD1222 dose. The receptors come from an adult who received the AZD1222 COVID-19 vaccine.

The rearrangement uses TRBV23-1 and TRBJ1-1; maybe TRBD1 (5 bases). TRBV23-1 is labeled an ORF, and its function is uncertain. Trimming stripped 9 bases from V and 1 base from J, with 12 bases between. The CDR3 runs 13 residues. The CDR3 coding sequence is TGCGCCAGGGGGCAGGATGGGAACACTGAAGCTTTCTTT. Its translation: CARGQDGNTEAFF.

The CDR3 sequence: CASSIGPTNTEAFF. CDR3 nucleotide sequence: TGTGCCAGTAGCATCGGGCCGACGAACACTGAAGCTTTCTTT. V is TRBV19 and J is TRBJ1-1; no clear D gene. The CDR3 consists of 14 residues. From germline, CDR1 is LNHDA and CDR2 SQIVND (reference sequence). V gave up 6 bases and J gave up 1 base, with 12 bases separating them.

The chain joins TRBV6-5 to TRBJ1-2; 8 nucleotides match TRBD1. CDR1 is MNHEY, CDR2 SVGAGI, per germline. The length of the CDR3 is 13 residues. With V trimmed by 4 bases and J by 8 bases, 6 bases remained unmatched. In DNA form, the CDR3 reads TGTGCCAGCAGTTCGGACAGGGTTCTCGGCTACACCTTC. Translating it yields CASSSDRVLGYTF.

The CDR3 bases are TGTGCAAGTCGCTCCGACCGCAAGAGGGGGGAACCGTTTAGGAATGAGCAGTTCTTC. Its translation: CASRSDRKRGEPFRNEQFF. The J gene is TRBJ2-1, the V gene TRBV12-2. TRBV12-2 is a pseudogene. The CDR3 has 19 residues.

The chain links TRBV6-2 or TRBV6-3 to TRBJ2-5, with 15 bases aligning to TRBD2. Germline V CDR1 and CDR2: MNHEY, SVGEGT. After removal of 5 bases from V and 3 bases from J, the junction contained 7 bases not matched to a gene. CDR3 size: 17 residues. The CDR3 sequence: CASSPWTSGRAEETQYF. DNA of the CDR3: TGTGCCAGCAGTCCGTGGACTAGCGGGAGGGCCGAAGAGACCCAGTACTTC.

The rearrangement joins TRBV19 to TRBJ1-6; 7 nucleotides agree with TRBD1. Germline V gene sequence: CDR1 LNHDA, CDR2 SQIVND (reference sequence). The CDR3 is made up of 14 amino acids. Losses at the gene ends were 3 bases for V and 9 bases for J; bases not matched to a gene: 5. The CDR3: CASSITGVGSPLHF. The CDR3 DNA follows: TGTGCCAGTAGTATTACAGGGGTAGGTTCACCCCTCCACTTT.

V is TRBV18 and J is TRBJ2-7, with 9 nucleotides matching TRBD2. The germline V gene encodes CDR1 KGHSH and CDR2 LQKENI. V lost 1 base to trimming and J lost 7 bases; unmatched junction nucleotides: 5. This CDR3 has 14 amino acids. CDR3 bases: TGTGCCAGCTCACCACAAGCGGGAGGTGAAGAGCAGTACTTC. Translating gives CASSPQAGGEEQYF.

The rearrangement joins TRBV7-9 to TRBJ2-3; a possible D gene is TRBD2 (6 bases). The V end was cut by 2 bases, the J end by 0 bases, with 12 bases between. Germline V gene lookup returns CDR1 SEHNR and CDR2 FQNEAQ (reference sequence). The CDR3 spans 16 residues. CDR3 amino acids: CASSLSTSQSTDTQYF. The CDR3 DNA reads TGTGCCAGCAGCTTATCTACTAGCCAAAGCACAGATACGCAGTATTTT.

The chain employs TRBV6-5 and TRBJ1-2, with 7 bases aligning to TRBD1. The trim removed 4 bases at V and 4 bases at J, leaving 12 bases unmatched. This CDR3 spans 16 amino acids. Germline lookup yields CDR1 MNHEY and CDR2 SVGAGI. The CDR3 is CASSSTTGWESYGYTF. Here the CDR3 DNA reads TGTGCCAGCAGTTCCACGACAGGGTGGGAGAGCTATGGCTACACCTTC.

The gene calls are TRBV14 and TRBJ1-1; D unresolved. The CDR3 covers 14 residues. Deletions cut 1 base from V and 1 base from J, with 7 bases between. Germline lookup yields CDR1 SGHDN and CDR2 FVKESK. The CDR3 coding sequence is TGTGCCAGCAGCCAAGGGGTCAGGAACACTGAAGCTTTCTTT. Protein product: CASSQGVRNTEAFF.

The CDR3 region has the DNA TGTGCCAGCAGCTTAGTTGGGGGGGCTACTGAAGCTTTCTTT. Amino acids: CASSLVGGATEAFF. V usage is TRBV11-2 and J usage is TRBJ1-1; the D gene is possibly TRBD1 (6 bases). V was shortened by 1 base and J by 5 bases, with 11 bases between the two germline ends. CDR1 is SGHAT, CDR2 FQNNGV, per germline. This CDR3 is built from 14 residues.

The chain recombines TRBV5-1 with TRBJ2-1, with 8 bases identical to TRBD2. Trimming took 4 bases from V and 6 from J; bases not matched to a gene: 9. Per germline, CDR1 SGHRS and CDR2 YFSETQ. The CDR3 totals 15 residues. The DNA of the CDR3 is TGCGCCAGCAGCCCGACTAGCGCAGCTGTCAATGAGCAGTTCTTC. Protein: CASSPTSAAVNEQFF.

With regard to this clone: One junction end does not reproduce the germline sequence, and a read error may be involved. The chain combines TRBV27 with TRBJ1-2, with unresolved D. The CDR3 is 11 amino acids. CDR1 is MNHEY, CDR2 SMNVEV, per germline (reference sequence). The CDR3, as DNA: TGTGCCAGCACCCAACTCGCGGGCTACACTTTC. It yields the protein CASTQLAGYTF.

The chain couples TRBV7-2 to TRBJ2-7, with TRBD2 as a possible D gene (6 bases). The CDR3 spans 13 residues. From germline, CDR1 is SGHTA and CDR2 FQGNSA. V was clipped by 5 bases and J by 6 bases, with 14 bases between them. The CDR3 spells CASSPGGPLEQYF. The CDR3 nucleotides are TGTGCCAGCAGCCCTGGAGGGCCGCTCGAGCAGTACTTC.